Below, 10 T cell receptor beta chains from the same sample are listed, as sequenced in a study of blood T cell repertoires in COVID-19. Libraries were prepared by immunoSEQ multiplex PCR; TCRdb keeps only in-frame clonotypes and omits some of them. Of nearly 350,000 clones in the sample, approximately 89% were seen once. Sequencing used peripheral blood. These receptors all come from a woman aged 18 to 35 who had recovered from COVID-19.

The chain couples TRBV7-9 to TRBJ2-4, with no clear D. The CDR3 consists of 14 residues. V was pared by 5 bases and J by 1 base, with 9 bases between. The germline CDR1 and CDR2 sequences are SEHNR and FQNEAQ (reference sequence). This CDR3 is CASSRGRAKNIQYF. Here the CDR3 DNA reads TGTGCCAGCAGCCGCGGAAGGGCCAAAAACATTCAGTACTTC.

V and J are TRBV5-4 and TRBJ1-2, with D unresolved. The V and J ends lost 4 bases and 4 bases respectively, with 23 bases between them. CDR3 size: 17 residues. The V gene's germline CDR1 is SGHNT and CDR2 YYREEE (reference sequence). CDR3 residues: CASSPRGGLLSRYGYTF. In DNA form, the CDR3 reads TGTGCCAGCAGCCCGCGTGGAGGCCTGCTAAGCCGCTATGGCTACACCTTC.

The chain joins TRBV24-1 to TRBJ2-3; D remains ambiguous. The length of the CDR3 is 12 residues. Germline-derived CDR1 and CDR2 are KGHDR and SFDVKD. The V gene lost 4 bases and the J gene lost 11 bases, with 12 bases spanning the gap. CDR3 amino acids: CATSDELDWQYF. The DNA of the CDR3 is TGTGCCACCAGTGACGAGCTCGATTGGCAGTATTTT.

The chain couples TRBV2 to TRBJ2-7; TRBD2 agrees at 9 bases. The V and J ends lost 9 bases and 6 bases, in that order; junction bases with no gene match: 12. This CDR3 region has 14 residues. CDR1 and CDR2 (germline): SNHLY, FYNNEI. The CDR3 loop is CASRPLAGPAEQYV. DNA of the CDR3: TGTGCCAGTCGCCCCCTAGCGGGGCCTGCCGAGCAGTACGTC.

This chain joins TRBV18 and TRBJ2-1, with 9 bases lining up with TRBD2. Germline trimming cut 0 bases from V and 5 bases from J; bases unmatched to any gene: 5. Germline V gives CDR1 KGHSH, CDR2 LQKENI. The CDR3 has 16 residues. CDR3 DNA sequence: TGTGCCAGCTCACCACCTAGCGGGAGTACCCACAATGAGCAGTTCTTC. Its protein is CASSPPSGSTHNEQFF.

The chain carries TRBV6-2 or TRBV6-3 and TRBJ1-2; possible D gene TRBD1, 6 bases. The CDR3 covers 14 residues. Trimming stripped 5 bases from V and 4 bases from J, with 14 bases between. From germline, CDR1 is MNHEY and CDR2 SVGEGT. The CDR3 is CASSKAGDIYGYTF. Written as DNA, the CDR3 is TGTGCCAGCAGTAAGGCAGGGGATATCTATGGCTACACCTTC.

This clone was picked up one time. The gene calls are TRBV4-3 and TRBJ1-4; 7 positions agree with TRBD1. CDR1 is LGHNA, CDR2 YSLEER, per germline. V dropped 1 base and J dropped 0; count of bases not matched to a gene: 8. The length of the CDR3 is 18 residues. The CDR3 sequence is CASSQGQGGLATNEKLFF. CDR3 nucleotide sequence: TGCGCCAGCAGCCAAGGACAGGGAGGTTTGGCAACTAATGAAAAACTGTTTTTT.

The genes are TRBV6-1 and TRBJ1-6; no clear D. V gave up 2 bases and J gave up 10 bases, with 12 bases separating them. CDR1 is MNHNS and CDR2 is SASEGT in the germline V gene. This CDR3 is built from 14 residues. Here the CDR3 DNA reads TGTGCCAGCAGTGAAACGGAGGGCGGGTCACCCCTCCACTTT. Protein product: CASSETEGGSPLHF.

The J gene is TRBJ2-1, the V gene TRBV9; D is possibly TRBD1 (6 bases). V lost 0 bases and J lost 3, with 13 bases in between. The CDR3 loop spans 16 amino acids. The germline V gene has CDR1 SGDLS and CDR2 YYNGEE. The CDR3 region has the DNA TGTGCCAGCAGCGTAGGACAGGCCCTCATCTACAATGAGCAGTTCTTC. This encodes CASSVGQALIYNEQFF.

J is TRBJ2-1 and V is TRBV7-8; the match to TRBD1 covers 9 bases. Germline assignment: CDR1 SGHVS and CDR2 FQNEAQ. Trimming cost V 4 bases and J 7 bases; bases outside gene matches: 11. CDR3 length equals 16 residues. CDR3 nucleotides: TGTGCCAGCAGCTCGCCACAGGGGGCAGGAGGAAATGAGCAGTTCTTC. It translates to CASSSPQGAGGNEQFF.